Listed below are T cell receptor beta chains from one sample, sequenced in a study of blood T cells in healthy people across ages. MiXCR was run by TCRdb on the 5' RACE reads, yielding one entry per CDR3 protein. Among 500,000 to 550,000 distinct CDR3 sequences listed, 24% were seen once. This sample was shared with a second study, whose subject was T cells of mothers and their children.

The sample was blood. The receptor source for this set is a boy aged 5-17 years in good health. CDR3s include the opening cysteine and the closing phenylalanine or tryptophan. A D gene is named only where the DNA matches it firmly. Size is omitted from some rows. Given values are once, few, many or a class for expanded clones.

clone_size j_call cdr3_length v_call d_call cdr3_nt cdr3_aa
few TRBJ2-5 14 TRBV20-1 - TGCAGTGCTAAGGAGGTCAGCTTACAAGAGACCCAGTACTTC CSAKEVSLQETQYF
many TRBJ2-5 13 TRBV6-1 - TGTGCCAGCAGTGCACAGGGCCAAGAGACCCAGTACTTC CASSAQGQETQYF
few TRBJ2-7 13 TRBV29-1 TRBD1 TGCAGCGTTGAACGGGACAGGGGAAACGAGCAGTACTTC CSVERDRGNEQYF
- TRBJ2-3 15 TRBV5-1 TRBD2 TGCGCCAGCAGCGAAGCGGGGGCCTTCACAGATACGCAGTATTTT CASSEAGAFTDTQYF
few TRBJ2-5 14 TRBV20-1 - TGCAGTGCTAGAGATACGGGCGTCGGCGAGACCCAGTACTTC CSARDTGVGETQYF
- TRBJ2-3 17 TRBV11-2 TRBD2 TGTGCCAGCAGCGGCCCGGGACTAGCTCTCCACACAGATACGCAGTATTTT CASSGPGLALHTDTQYF
- TRBJ2-6 17 TRBV20-1 TRBD2 TGCAGTGCTAGACATCTAGCGGGGGTCTCCGGGGCCAACGTCCTGACTTTC CSARHLAGVSGANVLTF
few TRBJ1-6 15 TRBV20-1 - TGCAGTGCTAGTTGGGGGGGGACAACCAATTCACCCCTCCACTTT CSASWGGTTNSPLHF
- TRBJ2-1 15 TRBV5-1 TRBD2 TGCGCCAGCAGCTCAACCGGGGCTAGCGGCAATGAGCAGTTCTTC CASSSTGASGNEQFF
few TRBJ1-4 15 TRBV6-6 TRBD1 TGTGCCAGCAGTTACGGGGACAGGCAGAATGAAAAACTGTTTTTT CASSYGDRQNEKLFF
many TRBJ2-1 12 TRBV5-8 - TGTGCCAGCAGCCCCGGGGTCAATGAGCAGTTCTTC CASSPGVNEQFF
- TRBJ2-7 12 TRBV7-2 - TGTGCCAGCAGCCCCCTCTTGGACGAGCAGTACTTC CASSPLLDEQYF
- TRBJ2-3 17 TRBV7-9 TRBD1 TGTGCCAGCAGCCGCCGTGGACAGGGGAGACTCACAGATACGCAGTATTTT CASSRRGQGRLTDTQYF
- TRBJ1-2 13 TRBV7-2 - TGTGCCAGCAGCTTAGCTCCCGGGTATGGCTACACCTTC CASSLAPGYGYTF
- TRBJ2-5 14 TRBV5-8 TRBD2 TGTGCCAGCAGCGTACTAGCGTGGCAAGAGACCCAGTACTTC CASSVLAWQETQYF
few TRBJ2-4 16 TRBV28 - TGTGCCAGCAGTTCGGCCCGATCGTGGGCTAAAAACATTCAGTACTTC CASSSARSWAKNIQYF
- TRBJ2-1 18 TRBV20-1 TRBD1 TGCAGTGCTAGAGATGCGGTTTTAGGGACAGGGGATTACAATGAGCAGTTCTTC CSARDAVLGTGDYNEQFF